A selection of T cell receptor beta chains follows, all from one sample in a study of OX40 agonist ivuxolimab in advanced cancers. The method was immunoSEQ multiplex PCR; TCRdb's version includes in-frame clones alone and lacks a portion of them. The sample holds just over 60,000 clones, roughly 90% seen once. The input for sequencing was CD4+ or CD8+ T cells sorted from blood, taken in a trial of the OX40 agonist ivuxolimab. These receptors all stem from an adult with an advanced solid tumor such as melanoma, head and neck, liver or kidney cancer. Both conserved end residues are part of each CDR3.

j_call: TRBJ2-7
v_call: TRBV27
cdr3_aa: CASSSKPLGSSRYF

j_call: TRBJ1-5
v_call: TRBV28
cdr3_aa: CASSFDRGQQPQHF

j_call: TRBJ1-1
v_call: TRBV6-6
cdr3_aa: CASKTANTEAFF

j_call: TRBJ2-3
v_call: TRBV27
cdr3_aa: CASSPTGETQYF

j_call: TRBJ2-7
v_call: TRBV28
cdr3_aa: CASRLNYEQYF

j_call: TRBJ2-5
v_call: TRBV19
cdr3_aa: CASSGRGQETQYF

j_call: TRBJ2-1
v_call: TRBV5-8
cdr3_aa: CASRPDLYNEQFF

j_call: TRBJ2-1
v_call: TRBV7-3
cdr3_aa: CASRQGRTGDEQFF

j_call: TRBJ2-5
v_call: TRBV7-2
cdr3_aa: CASSLGAQQGGETQYF

j_call: TRBJ2-3
v_call: TRBV28
cdr3_aa: CASSFSVTSGTSTDTQYF

j_call: TRBJ2-1
v_call: TRBV7-6
cdr3_aa: CASKDAYSSYNEQFF

j_call: TRBJ2-2
v_call: TRBV30
cdr3_aa: CAWSVSVPGELFF

j_call: TRBJ1-5
v_call: TRBV19
cdr3_aa: CASSITGSGNQPQHF

j_call: TRBJ2-4
v_call: TRBV2
cdr3_aa: CASSPPYTGIKNIQYF

j_call: TRBJ2-3
v_call: TRBV6-5
cdr3_aa: CASRRGLGDTQYF

j_call: TRBJ2-3
v_call: TRBV15
cdr3_aa: CATRPPGTDTQYF

j_call: TRBJ2-1
v_call: TRBV18
cdr3_aa: CASSAGGSGRSNEQFF

j_call: TRBJ2-7
v_call: TRBV7-9
cdr3_aa: CASSRQGYEQYF

j_call: TRBJ2-7
v_call: TRBV7-6
cdr3_aa: CASSTPPGGEQYF

j_call: TRBJ2-4
v_call: TRBV19
cdr3_aa: CASSLQVQNIQYF

j_call: NA
v_call: TRBV19
cdr3_aa: CASSTPGLAYEQYF

j_call: TRBJ1-1
v_call: TRBV7-9
cdr3_aa: CASSLGSGRLNTEAFF

j_call: TRBJ2-3
v_call: TRBV2
cdr3_aa: CASSYWTGGVDTQYF

j_call: TRBJ1-2
v_call: TRBV6-6
cdr3_aa: CASRRLGTGRDYGYTF

j_call: TRBJ1-5
v_call: TRBV6-1
cdr3_aa: CASSLQGVGNQPQHF

j_call: TRBJ2-7
v_call: TRBV6-5
cdr3_aa: CASSFKPYANTYEQYF

j_call: TRBJ2-7
v_call: TRBV29-1
cdr3_aa: CSVGLAGHEQYF

j_call: TRBJ1-5
v_call: TRBV11-1
cdr3_aa: CASSLERGRGPQHF

j_call: TRBJ2-3
v_call: TRBV28
cdr3_aa: CASSLRFAVDTQYF

j_call: TRBJ2-7
v_call: TRBV19
cdr3_aa: CASSGAGGDEQYF